Listed below are T cell receptor beta chains from one sample, sequenced in a study of OX40 agonist ivuxolimab in advanced cancers. Assay used: immunoSEQ multiplex PCR; TCRdb lists only in-frame clones, some missing. The sample carries about 35,000 clones, 70% to 85% recorded once. This material consisted of CD4+ or CD8+ T cells sorted from blood, taken in a trial of the OX40 agonist ivuxolimab. All receptors come from an adult with an advanced solid tumor such as melanoma, head and neck, liver or kidney cancer. The CDR3 runs from the conserved cysteine through the conserved F or W. The D gene is left open where the match is weak. Where a row states a size, it is once, few, many or the class of an expanded clone; other rows omit it.

V: TRBV19; D: .; J: TRBJ2-1; size: medium-sized; CDR3: CASSMGLGSYNEQFF; DNA: TGTGCCAGTAGTATGGGACTTGGCTCCTACAATGAGCAGTTCTTC
V: TRBV28; D: TRBD1; J: TRBJ1-5; size: .; CDR3: CASGQGGSNQPQHF; DNA: TGTGCCAGTGGACAGGGGGGGAGCAATCAGCCCCAGCATTTT
V: TRBV5-1; D: TRBD1; J: TRBJ1-4; size: .; CDR3: CASSLQGDREKLFF; DNA: TGCGCCAGCAGCTTGCAGGGGGATCGTGAAAAACTGTTTTTT
V: TRBV19; D: .; J: TRBJ1-2; size: many; CDR3: CASSTPQGNYGYTF; DNA: TGTGCCAGTAGTACTCCTCAGGGTAACTATGGCTACACCTTC
V: TRBV11-2; D: .; J: TRBJ2-5; size: once; CDR3: CASSLFLPTETQYF; DNA: TGTGCCAGCAGCTTATTTTTACCGACCGAGACCCAGTACTTC
V: TRBV2; D: TRBD1; J: TRBJ1-1; size: .; CDR3: CASRTGIYTEAFF; DNA: TGTGCCAGCAGGACAGGGATTTACACTGAAGCTTTCTTT
V: TRBV5-1; D: .; J: TRBJ2-2; size: few; CDR3: CASSRQDSSATGELFF; DNA: TGCGCCAGCAGCCGTCAGGATTCCTCGGCCACCGGGGAGCTGTTTTTT
V: TRBV18; D: .; J: TRBJ2-5; size: .; CDR3: CASSLDLSIETQYF; DNA: TGTGCCAGCTCACTCGACCTTTCCATAGAGACCCAGTACTTC
V: TRBV29-1; D: .; J: TRBJ1-2; size: .; CDR3: CSVGVDGYTF; DNA: TGCAGCGTTGGTGTGGATGGCTACACCTTC
V: TRBV10-3; D: TRBD1; J: TRBJ1-2; size: .; CDR3: CAIRQGETNYGYTF; DNA: TGTGCCATCAGACAGGGGGAGACCAACTATGGCTACACCTTC
V: TRBV28; D: TRBD1; J: TRBJ1-1; size: once; CDR3: CASTRRQGMYTEAFF; DNA: TGTGCCAGCACCCGTCGACAGGGAATGTACACTGAAGCTTTCTTT
V: TRBV14; D: .; J: TRBJ1-1; size: medium-sized; CDR3: CASSLNRGIYTEAFF; DNA: TGTGCCAGCAGCCTCAACCGGGGTATTTACACTGAAGCTTTCTTT
V: TRBV7-9; D: .; J: TRBJ1-1; size: .; CDR3: CASSLESLDTEAFF; DNA: TGTGCCAGCAGCTTAGAATCCCTGGACACTGAAGCTTTCTTT
V: TRBV5-1; D: .; J: TRBJ1-3; size: .; CDR3: CASSLTGTGNTIYF; DNA: TGCGCCAGCAGCTTGACGGGCACGGGAAACACCATATATTTT
V: TRBV5-1; D: .; J: TRBJ2-7; size: .; CDR3: CASSTTGGQQQYF; DNA: TGCGCCAGCAGCACGACTGGTGGGCAGCAGCAGTACTTC
V: TRBV11-3; D: .; J: TRBJ2-5; size: .; CDR3: CASSLGGVETQYF; DNA: TGTGCCAGCAGCTTAGGCGGGGTGGAGACCCAGTACTTC
V: TRBV9; D: .; J: TRBJ1-6; size: .; CDR3: CASSVDQGRASPLHF; DNA: TGTGCCAGCAGCGTAGATCAGGGTCGTGCTTCACCCCTCCACTTT
V: TRBV27; D: .; J: TRBJ1-1; size: few; CDR3: CASSSGAEAFF; DNA: TGTGCCAGCAGTTCAGGGGCTGAAGCTTTCTTT
V: TRBV19; D: .; J: TRBJ1-1; size: once; CDR3: CASSIVLNTEAFF; DNA: TGTGCCAGTAGTATAGTTCTAAACACTGAAGCTTTCTTT
V: TRBV9; D: TRBD1; J: TRBJ1-2; size: .; CDR3: CASSSSTGMHGYTF; DNA: TGTGCCAGCAGCTCCTCGACAGGGATGCATGGCTACACCTTC
V: TRBV27; D: .; J: TRBJ2-2; size: .; CDR3: CASSRGAGELFF; DNA: TGTGCCAGCAGTAGGGGTGCCGGGGAGCTGTTTTTT
V: TRBV19; D: .; J: TRBJ1-1; size: .; CDR3: CASSTVSGATEAFF; DNA: TGTGCCAGTAGTACAGTTTCCGGGGCCACTGAAGCTTTCTTT
V: TRBV6-5; D: .; J: TRBJ1-3; size: .; CDR3: CASSYTSIFSGNTIYF; DNA: TGTGCCAGCAGTTACACTTCGATTTTCTCTGGAAACACCATATATTTT
V: TRBV9; D: .; J: TRBJ2-7; size: .; CDR3: CASSATDSYEQYF; DNA: TGTGCCAGCAGCGCAACGGACAGCTACGAGCAGTACTTC
V: TRBV29-1; D: .; J: TRBJ1-1; size: .; CDR3: CSVRQGRGAEAFF; DNA: TGCAGCGTTCGGCAGGGGCGAGGGGCTGAAGCTTTCTTT
V: TRBV9; D: .; J: TRBJ1-5; size: .; CDR3: CASSVSPGHNQPQHF; DNA: TGTGCCAGCAGCGTATCACCAGGGCACAATCAGCCCCAGCATTTT
V: TRBV6-1; D: TRBD1; J: TRBJ1-2; size: .; CDR3: CASSERSGGHTF; DNA: TGTGCCAGCAGTGAACGCTCAGGGGGCCACACCTTC
V: TRBV28; D: .; J: TRBJ1-4; size: .; CDR3: CAGAGEANEKLFF; DNA: TGTGCCGGTGCAGGGGAGGCTAATGAAAAACTGTTTTTT
V: TRBV5-6; D: .; J: TRBJ1-2; size: once; CDR3: CASSPDRDIAIDGYTF; DNA: TGTGCCAGCAGCCCCGACCGGGACATAGCTATCGACGGCTACACCTTC
V: TRBV6-1; D: .; J: TRBJ1-2; size: .; CDR3: CASRWEYGYTF; DNA: TGTGCCAGCAGGTGGGAGTATGGCTACACCTTC
V: TRBV10-2; D: .; J: TRBJ1-1; size: .; CDR3: CASSVGRTEAFF; DNA: TGCGCCAGCAGTGTGGGAAGGACTGAAGCTTTCTTT
V: TRBV7-9; D: TRBD1; J: TRBJ1-3; size: .; CDR3: CASSETGSSGNTIYF; DNA: TGTGCCAGCAGCGAGACAGGGAGTTCTGGAAACACCATATATTTT
V: TRBV5-1; D: TRBD1; J: TRBJ1-6; size: .; CDR3: CASSPGQGGNSPLHF; DNA: TGCGCCAGCAGCCCAGGACAGGGCGGGAATTCACCCCTCCACTTT
V: TRBV27; D: .; J: TRBJ1-1; size: .; CDR3: CASSASELVLNTEAFF; DNA: TGTGCCAGCAGTGCATCCGAACTAGTATTGAACACTGAAGCTTTCTTT
V: TRBV27; D: .; J: TRBJ1-3; size: .; CDR3: CASSLRGSGNTIYF; DNA: TGTGCCAGCAGTTTGAGGGGCTCTGGAAACACCATATATTTT
V: TRBV6-1; D: .; J: TRBJ2-7; size: many; CDR3: CAGGATSYEQYF; DNA: TGTGCCGGGGGGGCCACCTCCTACGAGCAGTACTTC
V: TRBV29-1; D: .; J: TRBJ1-4; size: few; CDR3: CSVVPLGNEKLFF; DNA: TGCAGCGTTGTGCCACTCGGTAATGAAAAACTGTTTTTT
V: TRBV5-1; D: .; J: TRBJ2-7; size: .; CDR3: CASSNDRPSYEQYF; DNA: TGCGCCAGCAGCAACGACAGACCCAGCTACGAGCAGTACTTC
V: TRBV19; D: TRBD1; J: TRBJ2-5; size: .; CDR3: CASSSRDRGKEQYF; DNA: TGTGCCAGTAGTTCCCGGGACAGGGGTAAAGAGCAGTACTTC
V: TRBV11-2; D: TRBD2; J: TRBJ2-3; size: .; CDR3: CASSFSPSGTDTQYF; DNA: TGTGCCAGCAGCTTTTCTCCTAGCGGTACAGATACGCAGTATTTT